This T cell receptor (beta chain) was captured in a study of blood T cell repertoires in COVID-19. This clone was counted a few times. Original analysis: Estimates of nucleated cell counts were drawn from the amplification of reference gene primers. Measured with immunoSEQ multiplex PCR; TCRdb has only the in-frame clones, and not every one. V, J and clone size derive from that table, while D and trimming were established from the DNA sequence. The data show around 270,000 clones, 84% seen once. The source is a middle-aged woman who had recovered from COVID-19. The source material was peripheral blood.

CDR3 residues: CASSYEGGNTEAFF. The CDR3 DNA is TGTGCCAGCAGTTACGAGGGTGGTAATACTGAAGCTTTCTTT. J is TRBJ1-1 and V is TRBV6-6, with no clear D. The V end lost 2 bases, the J end lost 5 bases, and 12 bases lay between the germline ends. Per germline, CDR1 MNHNY and CDR2 SVGAGI (reference sequence). This CDR3 spans 14 amino acids.